The present T cell receptor beta chain was sequenced within a study of vaccination and CD4 T cells after COVID-19. Looking at the study overall: Six males and four females, two Hispanic, made up the convalescents. Overlapping spike peptides served as the stimulus for the cells. These peptides came from SARS-CoV-2 and from the common cold coronaviruses HCoV-NL63, HCoV-OC43 and HCoV-229E.

Of note for this clonotype: Its specificity is not known.

Regarding treatment: roughly 11-day PBMC culture with coronavirus spike peptide pools or control peptides (ViraFEST assay). The Oncomine TCR Beta short-read assay sequenced DNA from cultured CD4+ T cells. In TCRdb, the PCR reads were re-called with MiXCR into one record per CDR3 protein. The sample includes fewer than 15,000 distinct CDR3 sequences, roughly two thirds of them seen just once. The source is a human donor who had recovered from COVID-19. The sample taken for sequencing was CD4+ T cells from blood, cultured in vitro.

CDR3 in amino acids: CAVNLGNTIYF. CDR3 bases: TGTGCCGTCAATCTGGGGAACACCATATATTTT. The chain joins TRBV10-3 to TRBJ1-3; D gene ambiguous. Germline V gene data show CDR1 as ENHRY and CDR2 as SYGVKD. Between the trimmed V and J ends, which lost 11 bases and 7 bases, there was a span of 12 bases. The CDR3 is made up of 11 amino acids.